The entry below describes one T cell receptor beta chain. This sample was included in a study of PD-1 blockade in classical Hodgkin lymphoma. Each patient relapsed following autologous stem cell transplantation, and prior brentuximab vedotin exposure differed. Assay used: immunoSEQ multiplex PCR; TCRdb lists only in-frame clones, some missing. This sample has about 40,000 clones, with 75% to 90% found just once. V was clipped by 2 bases and J by 2 bases; unmatched bases: 18. CDR3 length: 20 amino acids. Per the germline V gene, CDR1 is LNHNV and CDR2 is YYDKDF (reference sequence). The origin of this receptor is a human donor with classical Hodgkin lymphoma. The V and J genes are TRBV15 and TRBJ2-5; 9 nucleotides align to TRBD1. The specimen was peripheral blood mononuclear cells (PBMCs), collected at baseline. CDR3 sequence (DNA): TGTGCCACCAGCAGAACTGCGTCTTATCCGGGACAGGGACATCAAGAGACCCAGTACTTC. This sequence encodes CATSRTASYPGQGHQETQYF.